What follows describes a single T cell receptor beta chain. In its sample, this clonotype was seen many times. Its binding antigen is unknown. Base-call qualities are not available, and no considerably larger clone is one nucleotide away. The record originates from a study of regulatory T cells in long-lasting Graves disease (dated by TCRdb to the early 2020s). As for the study more broadly: To count as having persistent Graves' disease, a patient had to have received antithyroid drug treatment for over 5 years with TSH receptor autoantibodies remaining persistently positive. Persistent Graves' disease patients were compared with newly diagnosed Graves' disease patients by peripheral blood TCR sequencing and RNA sequencing. Antithyroid drugs had been taken for approximately 10 years on average by persistent Graves' disease patients in the clinical cohort. The study took place in China and was registered as a clinical trial. A total of around 35 samples were covered by TCR sequencing, comprising some 13 persistent and 20 newly diagnosed Graves' disease patients. General findings and caveats noted by the study authors: Compared with newly diagnosed patients, patients with persistent Graves' disease had lower TCR Shannon entropy and fewer highly expanded clones, which suggests clonal expansion. The small sample size was acknowledged by the authors as a limitation that may reduce accuracy. More public clonotypes were shared among persistent patients (under 3,000) than among newly diagnosed patients (approximately 930). Preferential use of TRBV28, TRBJ1-2 and TRBJ2-5 was observed in persistent disease, whereas TRBV20-1 and TRBJ2-1 were favored in newly diagnosed disease. The study examined only peripheral blood because the primary lesion, thyroid tissue, could not be accessed. Only the TCR beta chain was sequenced and analyzed.

The CDR3 contains 17 residues, cysteine and phenylalanine counted. Only the CDR3 part of the read is kept: 51 bases, read in frame from the first base. V is cut back by 4 bases and J by 1 base, with 13 bases in the junction unmatched. According to the germline V gene, CDR1 reads MNHGY and CDR2 reads SVAAGI. According to the study, the label for this sample's time point signals: persistent/refractory GD, antithyroid drugs over 5 years with positive TRAb. RNA was extracted from PBMCs in TRIzol for both TCR sequencing and RNA sequencing. The diagnosis of Graves' disease was made according to American Thyroid Association guidelines. Recruitment of patients was carried out at an endocrinology department in Xi'an, China. From each patient, 8 to 10 milliliters of peripheral blood was collected into an EDTA anticoagulant tube. PBMCs were isolated by Ficoll Paque Plus density gradient separation without further T cell sorting. RNA quality was checked with an Agilent 2100 Bioanalyzer and agarose gel, and concentration with a NanoDrop 2000.

Library preparation used multiplex PCR. The reads were generated on an Illumina HiSeq 4000. TCR beta libraries were built with iRepertoire HTBI primers and Arm-PCR amplification of CDR3 regions. Before sequencing, the PCR products underwent gel purification. On the study's bioinformatics: Across samples, 62 TRBV and 13 to 15 TRBJ segments were identified and used for gene usage analysis of CDR3 amino acid clonotypes. COPE and FqMerger were used to merge the filtered high-quality paired reads into contigs. BLAST was used to align contigs to the IMGT TRBV, TRBD and TRBJ reference genes, and CDR3 was defined following IMGT. Highly expanded clones were defined as clonotypes with a frequency above 0.1%. Repertoire diversity was measured by Shannon entropy, and V-J evenness by the Gini coefficient. Public clonotypes were defined as clonotypes shared by more than one individual. The public reads were reprocessed in TCRdb via fastp at Q25 and MiXCR, keeping in-frame beta chains. Every distinct CDR3 protein forms one entry, paired with its most common genes and DNA. It is TCRdb's table, rather than the study itself, that gives the V and J calls and clone size. Recorded for this sample are hundreds of thousands of distinct CDR3 sequences; around 21% of them occurred a single time. The ten top clones hold around 20% of the sample.

This sequence uses TRBV6-9 and TRBJ2-7; TRBD1 matches 7 bases in the middle. This receptor was taken from a female donor with Graves disease. Material: peripheral blood mononuclear cells (PBMCs), obtained when the disease was refractory, from a patient treated with antithyroid drugs. The CDR3 is CASSSTRDSGASYEQYF. The DNA sequence is as follows: TGTGCCAGCAGTTCTACTCGGGACAGTGGGGCATCCTACGAGCAGTACTTC.